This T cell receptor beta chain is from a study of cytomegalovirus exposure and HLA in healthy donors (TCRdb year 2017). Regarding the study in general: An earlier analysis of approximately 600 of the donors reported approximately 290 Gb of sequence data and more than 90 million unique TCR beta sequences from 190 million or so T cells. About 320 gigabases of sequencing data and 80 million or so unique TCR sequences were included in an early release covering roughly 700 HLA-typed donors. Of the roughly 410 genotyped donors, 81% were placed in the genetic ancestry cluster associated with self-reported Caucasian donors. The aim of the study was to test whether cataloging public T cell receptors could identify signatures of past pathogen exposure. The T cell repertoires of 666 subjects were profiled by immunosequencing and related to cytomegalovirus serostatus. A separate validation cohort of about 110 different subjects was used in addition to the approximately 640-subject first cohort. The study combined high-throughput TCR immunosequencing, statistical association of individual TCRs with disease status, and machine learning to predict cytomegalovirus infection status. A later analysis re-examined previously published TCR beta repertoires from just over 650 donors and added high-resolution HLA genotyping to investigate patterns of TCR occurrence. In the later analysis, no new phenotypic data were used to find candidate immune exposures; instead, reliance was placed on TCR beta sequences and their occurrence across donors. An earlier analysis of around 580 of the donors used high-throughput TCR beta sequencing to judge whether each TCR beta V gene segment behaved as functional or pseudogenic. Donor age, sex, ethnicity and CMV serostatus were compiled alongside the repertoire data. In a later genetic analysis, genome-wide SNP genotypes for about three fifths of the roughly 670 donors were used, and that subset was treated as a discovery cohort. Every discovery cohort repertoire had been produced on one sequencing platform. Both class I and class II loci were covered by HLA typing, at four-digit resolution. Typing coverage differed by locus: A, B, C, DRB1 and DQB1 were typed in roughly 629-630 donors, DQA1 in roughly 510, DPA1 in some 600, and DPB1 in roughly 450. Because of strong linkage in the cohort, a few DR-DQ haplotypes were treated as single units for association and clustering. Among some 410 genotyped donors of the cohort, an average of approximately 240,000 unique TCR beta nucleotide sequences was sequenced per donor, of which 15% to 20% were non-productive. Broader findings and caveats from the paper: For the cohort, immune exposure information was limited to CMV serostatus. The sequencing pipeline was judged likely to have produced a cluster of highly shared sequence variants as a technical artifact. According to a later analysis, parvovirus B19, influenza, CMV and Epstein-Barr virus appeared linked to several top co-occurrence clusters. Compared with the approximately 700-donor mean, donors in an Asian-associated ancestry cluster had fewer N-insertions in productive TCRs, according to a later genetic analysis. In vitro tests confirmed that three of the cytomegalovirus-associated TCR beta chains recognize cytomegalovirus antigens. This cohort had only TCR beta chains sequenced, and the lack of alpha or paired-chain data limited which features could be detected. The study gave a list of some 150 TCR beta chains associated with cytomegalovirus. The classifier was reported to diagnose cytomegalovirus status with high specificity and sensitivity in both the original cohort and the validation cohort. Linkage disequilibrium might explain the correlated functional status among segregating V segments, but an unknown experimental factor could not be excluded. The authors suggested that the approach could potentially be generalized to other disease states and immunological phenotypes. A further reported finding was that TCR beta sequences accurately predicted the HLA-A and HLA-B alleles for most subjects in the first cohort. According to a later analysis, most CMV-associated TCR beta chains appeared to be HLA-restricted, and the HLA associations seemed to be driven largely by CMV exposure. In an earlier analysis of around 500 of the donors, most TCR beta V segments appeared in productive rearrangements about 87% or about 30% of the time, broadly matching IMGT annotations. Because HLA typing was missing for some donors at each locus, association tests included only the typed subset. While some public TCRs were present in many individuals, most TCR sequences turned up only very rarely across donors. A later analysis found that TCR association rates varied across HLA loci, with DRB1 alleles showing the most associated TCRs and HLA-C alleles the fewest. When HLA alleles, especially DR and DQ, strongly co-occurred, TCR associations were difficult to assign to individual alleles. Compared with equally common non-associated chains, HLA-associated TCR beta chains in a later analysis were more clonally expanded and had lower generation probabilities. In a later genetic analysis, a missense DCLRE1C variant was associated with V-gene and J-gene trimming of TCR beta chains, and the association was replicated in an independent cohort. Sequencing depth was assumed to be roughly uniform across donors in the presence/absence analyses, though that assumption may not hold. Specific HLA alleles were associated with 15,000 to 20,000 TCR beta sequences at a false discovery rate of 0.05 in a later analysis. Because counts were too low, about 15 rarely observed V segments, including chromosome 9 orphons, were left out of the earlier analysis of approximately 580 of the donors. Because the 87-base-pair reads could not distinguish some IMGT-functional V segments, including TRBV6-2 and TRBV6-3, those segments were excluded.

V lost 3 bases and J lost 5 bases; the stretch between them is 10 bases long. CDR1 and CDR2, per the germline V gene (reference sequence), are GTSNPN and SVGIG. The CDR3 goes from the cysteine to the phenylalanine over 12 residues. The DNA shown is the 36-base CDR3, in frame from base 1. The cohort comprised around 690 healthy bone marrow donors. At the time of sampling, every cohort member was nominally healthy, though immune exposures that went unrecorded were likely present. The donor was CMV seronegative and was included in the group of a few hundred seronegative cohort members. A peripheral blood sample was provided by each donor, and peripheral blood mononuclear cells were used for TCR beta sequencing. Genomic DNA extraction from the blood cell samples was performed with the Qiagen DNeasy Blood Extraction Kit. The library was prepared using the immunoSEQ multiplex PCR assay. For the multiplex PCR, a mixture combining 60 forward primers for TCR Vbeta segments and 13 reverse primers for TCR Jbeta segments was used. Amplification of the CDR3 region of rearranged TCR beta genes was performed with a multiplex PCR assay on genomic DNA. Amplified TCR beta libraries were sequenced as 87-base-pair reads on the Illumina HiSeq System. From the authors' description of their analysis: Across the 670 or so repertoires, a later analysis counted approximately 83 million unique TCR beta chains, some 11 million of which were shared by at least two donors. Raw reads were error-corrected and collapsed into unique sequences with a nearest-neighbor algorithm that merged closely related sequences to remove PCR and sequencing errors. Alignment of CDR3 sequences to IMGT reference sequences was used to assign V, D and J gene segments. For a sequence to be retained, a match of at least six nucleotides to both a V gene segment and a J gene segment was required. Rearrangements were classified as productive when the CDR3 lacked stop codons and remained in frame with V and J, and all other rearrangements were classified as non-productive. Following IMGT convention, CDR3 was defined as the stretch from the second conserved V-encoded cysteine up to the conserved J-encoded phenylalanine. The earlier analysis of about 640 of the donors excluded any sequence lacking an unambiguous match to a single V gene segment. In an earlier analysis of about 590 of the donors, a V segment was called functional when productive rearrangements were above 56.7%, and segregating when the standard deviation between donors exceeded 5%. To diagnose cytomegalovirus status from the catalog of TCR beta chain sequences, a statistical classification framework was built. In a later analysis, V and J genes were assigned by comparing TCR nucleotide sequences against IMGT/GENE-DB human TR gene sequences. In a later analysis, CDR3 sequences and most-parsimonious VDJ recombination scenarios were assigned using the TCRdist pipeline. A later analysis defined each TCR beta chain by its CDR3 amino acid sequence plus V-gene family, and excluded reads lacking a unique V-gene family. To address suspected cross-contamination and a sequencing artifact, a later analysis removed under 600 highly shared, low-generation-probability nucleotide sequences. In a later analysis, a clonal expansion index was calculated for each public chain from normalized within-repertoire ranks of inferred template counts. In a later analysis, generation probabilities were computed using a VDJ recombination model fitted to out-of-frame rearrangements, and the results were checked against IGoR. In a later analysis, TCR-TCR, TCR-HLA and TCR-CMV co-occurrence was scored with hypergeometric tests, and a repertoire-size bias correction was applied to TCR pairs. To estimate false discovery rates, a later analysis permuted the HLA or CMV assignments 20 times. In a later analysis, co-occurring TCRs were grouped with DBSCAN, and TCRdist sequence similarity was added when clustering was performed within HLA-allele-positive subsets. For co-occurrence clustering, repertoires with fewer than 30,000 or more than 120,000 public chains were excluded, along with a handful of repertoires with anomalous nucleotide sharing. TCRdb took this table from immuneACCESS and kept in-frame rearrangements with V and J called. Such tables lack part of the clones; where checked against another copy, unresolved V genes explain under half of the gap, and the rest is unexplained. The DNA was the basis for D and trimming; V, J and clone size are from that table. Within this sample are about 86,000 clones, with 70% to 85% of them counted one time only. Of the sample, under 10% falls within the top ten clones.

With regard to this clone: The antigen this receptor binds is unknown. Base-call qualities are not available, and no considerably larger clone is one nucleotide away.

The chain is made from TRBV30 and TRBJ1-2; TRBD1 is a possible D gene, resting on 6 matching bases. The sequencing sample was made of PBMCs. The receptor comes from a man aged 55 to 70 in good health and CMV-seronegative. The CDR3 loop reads CAWRGASYGYTF. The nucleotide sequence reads TGTGCCTGGAGGGGGGCCTCTTATGGCTACACCTTC.